This passage covers 17 T cell receptor beta chains from one sample sequenced in a study of blood T cells in healthy people across ages. It was with a sample-barcoded 5' primer and a J-beta primer mix that a second PCR of about 6 to 12 cycles was run. TCRdb re-analysed the 5' RACE reads in MiXCR, keeping a single row per CDR3 protein. The repertoire holds more than 500,000 distinct CDR3 sequences, with about a quarter as singletons. A further study also used this sample, focusing on T cells of mothers and their children.

The sample comprised blood. Receptor source: a boy aged 2-15 years in good health.

This clonotype was found a few times. The rearrangement links TRBV29-1 to TRBJ2-5; no definite D call. The CDR3 loop spans 11 amino acids. CDR1 and CDR2 (germline): SQVTM, ANQGSEA. Between the trimmed V and J ends, which lost 4 bases and 5 bases, there was a span of 8 bases. The CDR3 DNA is TGCAGCGTTGGCTCGGAGGAGACCCAGTACTTC. This encodes CSVGSEETQYF.

This clonotype appeared a few times. The chain employs TRBV12-3 or TRBV12-4 and TRBJ1-2; D gene uncertain. The germline V and J ends were trimmed by 6 bases and 8 bases, with 16 bases remaining between them. The CDR3 totals 13 residues. The CDR3 region has the DNA TGTGCCAGCAGACCCGGTCCGACTTTGGGCTACACCTTC. Its translation: CASRPGPTLGYTF.

This clonotype was found a few times. Here the CDR3 reads CASSFRDRGTGEQYF. CDR3 in DNA: TGTGCCAGCAGCTTCCGGGACAGGGGCACAGGCGAGCAGTACTTC. The V gene is TRBV21-1, the J gene TRBJ2-7; TRBD1, the D gene given by the table, was not confirmed from the DNA. TRBV21-1 represents a pseudogene. The CDR3 runs to 15 residues.

The sample holds a few counts of this clonotype. The chain couples TRBV5-1 to TRBJ2-4, with TRBD2 matching over 12 bases. Germline lookup yields CDR1 SGHRS and CDR2 YFSETQ. The length of the CDR3 is 17 residues. J lost 6 bases, V lost 4 bases, and 11 bases had no gene match. Here the CDR3 reads CASSRSLAGGPGNIQYF. The CDR3 bases are TGCGCCAGCAGCCGGTCGCTAGCGGGAGGGCCGGGAAACATTCAGTACTTC.

This clonotype has more than one count but fewer than ten. The chain couples TRBV7-2 to TRBJ2-5; no definite D call. The DNA end favors TRBJ2-1, so the J call may be wrong. CDR1 and CDR2 (germline): SGHTA, FQGNSA. This CDR3 is built from 13 residues. CDR3 residues: CASSPGTFNEQFF. The CDR3 DNA sequence: TGTGCCAGCAGCCCAGGAACTTTCAATGAGCAGTTCTTC.

This sequence joins TRBV9 and TRBJ2-4; 10 bases are shared with TRBD1. The ends lost 4 bases at V and 5 bases at J; junction bases unmatched: 15. Germline values: CDR1 SGDLS, CDR2 YYNGEE. The CDR3 sequence is 18 residues long. CDR3 DNA: TGTGCCAGCAGCCCGCAAGCCACCGGGACAGGGGACCAAAACATTCAGTACTTC. It is translated as CASSPQATGTGDQNIQYF.

This clonotype showed up just a few times. V usage is TRBV30 and J usage is TRBJ1-2; no clear D gene. V lost 3 bases to trimming and J lost 3 bases, with 17 bases between them. The CDR3 consists of 15 residues. Germline loops: CDR1 GTSNPN, CDR2 SVGIG (reference sequence). CDR3 DNA sequence: TGTGCCTGGAGCGCTCAGGAGGAGTTATACTATGGCTACACCTTC. This translates into CAWSAQEELYYGYTF.

This clonotype was seen more than once but under ten times. The rearrangement joins TRBV5-1 to TRBJ2-5; 7 bases are shared with TRBD1. With the DNA end fitting TRBJ2-7 better, the J assignment may be wrong. Germline assignment: CDR1 SGHRS and CDR2 YFSETQ. The CDR3 is made up of 14 amino acids. CDR3 residues: CASSLGQGKDEQYF. CDR3 nucleotides: TGCGCCAGCAGCTTGGGACAGGGTAAGGACGAGCAGTACTTC.

This clonotype was seen only once. This sequence joins TRBV19 and TRBJ1-2, with TRBD1 matching over 12 bases. CDR1 LNHDA and CDR2 SQIVND come from the germline V gene (reference sequence). The CDR3 covers 14 residues. Trimming cost V 4 bases and J 7 bases; bases outside gene matches: 4. CDR3 residues: CASSTLGQGAGYTF. The CDR3 bases are TGTGCCAGTAGTACCCTGGGACAGGGGGCTGGCTACACCTTC.

This clonotype was seen only a few times. The gene calls are TRBV24-1 and TRBJ2-5; perhaps TRBD1 as D (6 bases). This CDR3 contains 15 residues. Germline CDR1 reads KGHDR; CDR2 reads SFDVKD. Trimming stripped 3 bases from V and 11 bases from J, with 21 bases between. The CDR3 loop reads CATSDLYRVPYVQYF. CDR3 DNA sequence: TGTGCCACCAGTGATCTGTACAGGGTTCCGTACGTGCAGTACTTC.

The chain links TRBV5-6 to TRBJ2-7; 9 nucleotides align to TRBD2. The CDR3 consists of 17 residues. Germline-derived CDR1 and CDR2 are SGHDT and YYEEEE. The V gene end was trimmed by 1 base and the J gene end by 0 bases; junction bases not matched to a gene: 8. The chain's CDR3 is CASSLLNQREDSYEQYF. The CDR3 bases are TGTGCCAGCAGCTTGCTTAATCAGCGGGAGGACTCCTACGAGCAGTACTTC.

This clonotype has just a few counts. J is TRBJ2-1 and V is TRBV12-3 or TRBV12-4; no firm D call. The CDR3 runs to 15 residues. The V end was cut by 6 bases, the J end by 0 bases, with 12 bases between. The CDR3 bases are TGTGCCAGCAGGCCCCATGGTAGCTCCTACAATGAGCAGTTCTTC. Its translation: CASRPHGSSYNEQFF.

This clonotype showed up just a few times. This CDR3 is CAISQGFGSYNEQFF. The CDR3 nucleotides are TGTGCCATCTCCCAGGGGTTTGGTAGCTACAATGAGCAGTTCTTC. The chain employs TRBV19 and TRBJ2-5, with D tentatively TRBD1 (6 bases). The DNA end is more similar to TRBJ2-1, so the J call may be wrong. Germline assignment: CDR1 LNHDA and CDR2 SQIVND (reference sequence). The CDR3 extends over 15 amino acids.

Only a few counts were recorded for this clonotype. The J gene is TRBJ1-5, the V gene TRBV11-2; perhaps TRBD1 as D (6 bases). There are 13 residues in the CDR3. CDR1 and CDR2 from the germline V gene are SGHAT and FQNNGV. V was cut by 5 bases and J by 5 bases, with 10 bases left in between. DNA for the CDR3: TGTGCCAGCAGCCGGACAGCAGATCAGCCCCAGCATTTT. This codes for CASSRTADQPQHF.

This clonotype showed up just a few times. This chain joins TRBV29-1 and TRBJ2-5; 9 bases are a match to TRBD1. The junction had 8 bases not matched to a gene; V was cut back by 4 bases and J by 5 bases. Germline CDR1 and CDR2: SQVTM and ANQGSEA. The CDR3 has 14 residues. In DNA form, the CDR3 reads TGCAGCGTTGCCCGGGACAGGGAGTTCGAGACCCAGTACTTC. As protein: CSVARDREFETQYF.

The chain links TRBV3-1 to TRBJ1-5, with no clear D. The CDR3 covers 12 residues. The V gene lost 1 base and the J gene lost 7 bases, with 5 bases spanning the gap. Germline values: CDR1 LGHDT, CDR2 YNNKEL (reference sequence). The CDR3 loop is CASSQGRQPQHF. DNA for the CDR3: TGTGCCAGCAGCCAAGGGAGACAGCCCCAGCATTTT.

This chain links TRBV5-1 with TRBJ2-1, with TRBD1 as a possible D gene (6 bases). V was pared by 4 bases and J by 5 bases, with 16 bases between. From germline, CDR1 is SGHRS and CDR2 YFSETQ. The CDR3 contains 15 residues. The CDR3 sequence is CASSRLDRLDNEQFF. The CDR3 region has the DNA TGCGCCAGCAGCCGCCTCGACAGGCTGGACAATGAGCAGTTCTTC.